What follows are 9 T cell receptor beta chains derived from one specimen sequenced in a study of OX40 agonist ivuxolimab in advanced cancers. Clones were read by immunoSEQ multiplex PCR, and TCRdb kept only the in-frame ones, dropping some. The repertoire holds roughly 64,000 clones, 75% to 95% seen once, with around 0.4% in the top ten. The material was CD4+ or CD8+ T cells sorted from blood, obtained in a trial of the OX40 agonist ivuxolimab. These receptors were collected from an adult with an advanced solid tumor such as melanoma, head and neck, liver or kidney cancer.

The chain recombines TRBV2 with TRBJ1-5, with D maybe TRBD1 (5 bases). The CDR3 loop spans 15 amino acids. The germline CDR1 and CDR2 sequences are SNHLY and FYNNEI. The ends were cut back, 0 bases at V and 0 bases at J, with 6 bases in the middle. This CDR3 reads CASSEAGGSNQPQHF. The CDR3 DNA reads TGTGCCAGCAGTGAAGCTGGGGGTAGCAATCAGCCCCAGCATTTT. Full variable domain (remainder filled in from reference TRBV2 and TRBJ1-5): EPEVTQTPSHQVTQMGQEVILRCVPISNHLYFYWYRQILGQKVEFLVSFYNNEISEKSEIFDDQFSVERPDGSNFTLKIRSTKLEDSAMYFCASSEAGGSNQPQHFGDGTRLSIL.

The chain is built from TRBV27 and TRBJ1-1; D is undetermined. CDR3 length: 14 residues. Germline loops: CDR1 MNHEY, CDR2 SMNVEV (reference sequence). V lost 5 bases and J 1 base, leaving 11 bases between the germline ends. The CDR3 nucleotides are TGTGCCAGCAGTACGCTAAGTGAGAACACTGAAGCTTTCTTT. This codes for CASSTLSENTEAFF.

The count of this clone is one. This sequence joins TRBV4-2 and TRBJ2-1; 8 nucleotides agree with TRBD2. The CDR3 length is 15 residues. The trim removed 0 bases at V and 6 bases at J, leaving 4 bases unmatched. Germline loops: CDR1 LGHNA, CDR2 YNFKEQ. The CDR3 loop is CASSQDPREGNEQFF. The DNA of the CDR3 is TGTGCCAGCAGCCAAGATCCTCGGGAGGGCAATGAGCAGTTCTTC.

Here the CDR3 reads CASSDPAAGNTIYF. The CDR3 DNA reads TGTGCCAGCAGTGACCCCGCGGCTGGAAACACCATATATTTT. The rearrangement joins TRBV28 to TRBJ1-3; D is ambiguous. The CDR3 is 14 residues long. Germline values: CDR1 MDHEN, CDR2 SYDVKM. Trimming stripped 5 bases from V and 2 bases from J, with 10 bases between.

The rearrangement uses TRBV5-6 and TRBJ1-1, with 9 bases fitting TRBD1. After removal of 2 bases from V and 6 bases from J, the junction contained 11 bases not matched to a gene. Germline V gene lookup returns CDR1 SGHDT and CDR2 YYEEEE. The CDR3 contains 16 residues. CDR3 coding DNA: TGTGCCAGCAGCTTTACCGGGACAGGGCCCTACTCTGAAGCTTTCTTT. This gives the protein CASSFTGTGPYSEAFF.

This chain joins TRBV30 and TRBJ2-2; no firm D call. This CDR3 region has 15 residues. Germline V lookup: CDR1 GTSNPN, CDR2 SVGIG (reference sequence). The germline V and J ends were trimmed by 5 bases and 4 bases, with 17 bases remaining between them. CDR3 coding DNA: TGTGCCTGGGGTGATGGGTCCCGGGCCACCGGGGAGCTGTTTTTT. It translates to CAWGDGSRATGELFF.

This chain joins TRBV29-1 and TRBJ1-2; D is unresolved. Germline CDR1 is SQVTM and CDR2 is ANQGSEA. CDR3 length: 12 amino acids. The V and J ends lost 3 bases and 8 bases respectively, with 13 bases between them. CDR3 amino acids: CSVEDLGRGYTF. CDR3 nucleotides: TGCAGCGTTGAGGATTTAGGGAGGGGCTACACCTTC. The full variable domain, rest sourced from reference TRBV29-1 and TRBJ1-2, is SAVISQKPSRDICQRGTSLTIQCQVDSQVTMMFWYRQQPGQSLTLIATANQGSEATYESGFVIDKFPISRPNLTFSTLTVSNMSPEDSSIYLCSVEDLGRGYTFGSGTRLTVV.

The chain links TRBV11-2 to TRBJ1-5; D is undetermined. V lost 3 bases to trimming and J lost 4 bases, with 7 bases between them. The CDR3 covers 13 residues. Germline V lookup: CDR1 SGHAT, CDR2 FQNNGV. CDR3 nucleotides: TGTGCCAGCAGCTTTTCCGGTAATCAGCCCCAGCATTTT. Encoded protein: CASSFSGNQPQHF.

This rearrangement joins TRBV6-5 to TRBJ1-4; no clear D. Looked up from germline, CDR1 is MNHEY and CDR2 is SVGAGI. V dropped 4 bases and J dropped 0 bases, with 6 bases sitting between them. The CDR3 length is 14 residues. The chain's CDR3 is CASSFTATNEKLFF. Written as DNA, the CDR3 is TGTGCCAGCAGTTTCACGGCAACTAATGAAAAACTGTTTTTT.